The T cell receptor beta chain under discussion was sequenced for a study of CD8+CD57+ T cells in acquired aplastic anemia. The study's findings and limits: Patients versus controls showed no significant CD8+ Simpson's diversity difference. Common to patients and controls were twenty-nine CD8+ CDR3 sequences.

Researchers used genomic DNA as the template to profile TCR beta VDJ and CDR3. TCRdb reprocessed the reads via MiXCR and lists one record per CDR3 protein. The sample records fewer than 250,000 distinct CDR3 sequences, approximately 45% being singletons. Individuals selected for sequencing had exhibited CD8+CD57+ cell expansion on flow cytometry. Each patient had severe acquired aplastic anemia. Among the patients, none had received any therapy at the time of blood sampling. Comments on this clonotype: Its cognate antigen is unknown.

The germline gives CDR1 KGHDR, CDR2 SFDVKD. The CDR3 is 14 residues long. V was clipped by 4 bases and J by 7 bases, with 15 bases between them. Sequenced sample: sorted CD4+, CD8+, or CD8+CD57+ T cells (not recorded which) from PBMCs. The TCR sequence derives from a human donor with aplastic anemia. The J gene is TRBJ1-2, the V gene TRBV24-1, with D unresolved. CDR3: CATSDPIDQVGYTF. The CDR3 DNA follows: TGTGCCACCAGTGACCCTATCGACCAAGTTGGCTACACCTTC.